The clone carrying this TCR beta chain was seen more than once but under ten times. Germline V CDR1 and CDR2: SEHNR, FQNEAQ (reference sequence). The CDR3 consists of 14 residues. V was cut by 3 bases and J by 0 bases, with 8 bases left in between. This specimen belongs to a study of T cells in Graves' hyperthyroidism and ophthalmopathy. The wider study: Blood from the periphery was taken at initial diagnosis, before any treatment.

Researchers amplified the TCR beta CDR3 regions from RNA transcripts. First-round RT-PCR of the TCR CDR3 relied on the HTBI primer set. TCRdb reanalysed the multiplex PCR reads using MiXCR and keeps one entry per CDR3 protein. The sample includes roughly 840,000 distinct CDR3 sequences, over 35% of them seen just once. The sequence derives from a man between 18 and 29 years old with Graves' hyperthyroidism. What was sequenced was blood. The chain has TRBV7-9 and TRBJ1-1; D remains unclear. Here the CDR3 reads CASSLVVMNTEAFF. The CDR3 region has the DNA TGTGCCAGCAGCTTGGTTGTCATGAACACTGAAGCTTTCTTT. Based on the CDR3 plus reference TRBV7-9 and TRBJ1-1, the full variable domain is DTGVSQNPRHKITKRGQNVTFRCDPISEHNRLYWYRQTLGQGPEFLTYFQNEAQLEKSRLLSDRFSAERPKGSFSTLEIQRTEQGDSAMYLCASSLVVMNTEAFFGQGTRLTVV.